The rows below give T cell receptor beta chains drawn from one sample of a study of blood T cell repertoires in COVID-19. Generated by immunoSEQ multiplex PCR, the TCRdb table keeps only in-frame clones and is missing some. The table has some 40,000 clones, around nine tenths seen once; the top ten hold 0.37%. The sequenced sample was peripheral blood. The receptors here all came from a man in his fifties with COVID-19, enrolled during active disease. Both conserved end residues are part of each CDR3. Fields, in order: J gene, clone size, D gene, V gene, CDR3 protein, CDR3 DNA. A D gene is named only where the DNA matches it firmly. Expanded clones get a size class; other rows say once, few or many, or leave the size out.

J gene: TRBJ1-2; clone size: .; D gene: .; V gene: TRBV7-2; CDR3 protein: CASSPYRLTNYGYTF; CDR3 DNA: TGTGCCAGCAGCCCATACAGATTAACTAACTATGGCTACACCTTC
J gene: TRBJ1-4; clone size: once; D gene: TRBD1; V gene: TRBV3-1/TRBV3-2; CDR3 protein: CASSLQGGASREKLFF; CDR3 DNA: TGTGCCAGCAGCCTACAGGGGGGGGCCTCAAGGGAAAAACTGTTTTTT
J gene: TRBJ1-2; clone size: .; D gene: TRBD1; V gene: TRBV5-1; CDR3 protein: CASSARQGPSNYGYTF; CDR3 DNA: TGCGCCAGCAGCGCCCGACAGGGGCCCTCTAACTATGGCTACACCTTC
J gene: TRBJ1-2; clone size: .; D gene: .; V gene: TRBV6-1; CDR3 protein: CASSEGGGYGYTF; CDR3 DNA: TGTGCCAGCAGTGAAGGGGGAGGGTATGGCTACACCTTC
J gene: TRBJ2-5; clone size: .; D gene: .; V gene: TRBV7-2; CDR3 protein: CASSLGVRAGVGQETQYF; CDR3 DNA: TGTGCCAGCAGCTTAGGGGTGAGGGCGGGCGTAGGCCAAGAGACCCAGTACTTC
J gene: TRBJ2-1; clone size: .; D gene: TRBD2; V gene: TRBV7-9; CDR3 protein: CASSLERTSGSWDEQFF; CDR3 DNA: TGTGCCAGCAGCTTAGAGAGGACTAGCGGGAGTTGGGATGAGCAGTTCTTC
J gene: TRBJ2-3; clone size: .; D gene: .; V gene: TRBV6-5; CDR3 protein: CASRESTDTQYF; CDR3 DNA: TGTGCCAGCAGGGAGAGCACAGATACGCAGTATTTT
J gene: TRBJ2-7; clone size: once; D gene: .; V gene: TRBV7-9; CDR3 protein: CASSLGTPREQYF; CDR3 DNA: TGTGCCAGCAGCTTAGGCACCCCACGGGAGCAGTACTTC
J gene: TRBJ1-4; clone size: .; D gene: .; V gene: TRBV6-6; CDR3 protein: CASGRGFNEKLFF; CDR3 DNA: TGTGCCAGCGGTAGGGGTTTTAATGAAAAACTGTTTTTT
J gene: TRBJ2-3; clone size: .; D gene: .; V gene: TRBV7-3; CDR3 protein: CASSLGLQTDTQYF; CDR3 DNA: TGTGCCAGCAGCTTGGGACTTCAAACAGATACGCAGTATTTT
J gene: TRBJ2-2; clone size: .; D gene: TRBD2; V gene: TRBV7-9; CDR3 protein: CASSGSGSFGGELFF; CDR3 DNA: TGTGCCAGCTCCGGCAGCGGGAGCTTCGGGGGGGAGCTGTTTTTT
J gene: TRBJ1-3; clone size: .; D gene: .; V gene: TRBV7-8; CDR3 protein: CASSVYRVPSGNTIYF; CDR3 DNA: TGTGCCAGCAGCGTTTACAGGGTCCCCTCTGGAAACACCATATATTTT
J gene: TRBJ2-7; clone size: .; D gene: TRBD2; V gene: TRBV15; CDR3 protein: CATSRAAGGGEQYF; CDR3 DNA: TGTGCCACCAGCAGAGCTGCAGGCGGGGGTGAGCAGTACTTC
J gene: TRBJ2-5; clone size: .; D gene: TRBD1; V gene: TRBV24-1; CDR3 protein: CATSDPGQGAETQYF; CDR3 DNA: TGTGCCACCAGTGATCCGGGACAGGGGGCAGAGACCCAGTACTTC
J gene: TRBJ2-7; clone size: .; D gene: .; V gene: TRBV7-2; CDR3 protein: CASSLETNSYEQYF; CDR3 DNA: TGTGCCAGCAGCTTAGAGACAAACTCCTACGAGCAGTACTTC
J gene: TRBJ1-3; clone size: few; D gene: .; V gene: TRBV9; CDR3 protein: CASSQGNTGNTIYF; CDR3 DNA: TGTGCCAGCAGCCAGGGGAACACTGGAAACACCATATATTTT
J gene: TRBJ2-1; clone size: .; D gene: TRBD1; V gene: TRBV13; CDR3 protein: CASSSHLLDRGNYNEQFF; CDR3 DNA: TGTGCCAGCAGCTCTCACCTCCTGGACAGGGGGAACTACAATGAGCAGTTCTTC